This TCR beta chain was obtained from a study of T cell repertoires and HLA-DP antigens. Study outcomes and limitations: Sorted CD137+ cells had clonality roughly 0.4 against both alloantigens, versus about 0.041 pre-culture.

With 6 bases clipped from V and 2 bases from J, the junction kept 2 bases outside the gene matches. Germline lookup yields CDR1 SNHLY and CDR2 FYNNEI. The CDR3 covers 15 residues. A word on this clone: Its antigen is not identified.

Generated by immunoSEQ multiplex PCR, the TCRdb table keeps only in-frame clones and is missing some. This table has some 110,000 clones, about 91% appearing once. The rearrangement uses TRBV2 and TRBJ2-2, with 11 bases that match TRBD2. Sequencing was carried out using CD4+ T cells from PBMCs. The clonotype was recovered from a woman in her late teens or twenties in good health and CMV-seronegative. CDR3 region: CASRGTSGNTGELFF. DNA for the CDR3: TGTGCCAGCAGAGGGACTAGCGGAAACACCGGGGAGCTGTTTTTT.